This TCR beta chain was identified in a study of T-cell reconstitution after alpha-beta-depleted transplantation in children. Study results and limitations: Surviving recipient T cells and thymic progenitors produced the high day-60 TCRbeta diversity seen in some patients. T-cell counts and diversity at one year post-transplant came mainly from newly produced T cells. By about two months after transplant, alpha-beta T cells reportedly arose from several hundred graft clones that had expanded.

This clonotype showed up just a few times. Antigen unknown. The TCRbeta library was prepared with unique molecular identifiers. Using its own MiXCR run on the PCR reads, TCRdb lists one record per CDR3 protein. The data hold under 450,000 distinct CDR3 sequences, with 15% to 20% observed a single time. The trim removed 5 bases at V and 7 bases at J, leaving 13 bases unmatched. CDR1 and CDR2 (germline): MNHEY, SVGEGT. The CDR3 is 16 amino acids. The sequencing here drew on PBMCs, mostly from graft donor cells, taken 360 days after TCRalphabeta/CD19-depleted stem cell transplant. The source of this sequence is a boy less than two years old who had a stem cell transplant for Wiskott-Aldrich syndrome, so the T cells may come from the graft donor. The V gene is TRBV6-2 or TRBV6-3, the J gene TRBJ2-7; 11 bases map to TRBD2. The CDR3 spells CASSRPGLAAPGEQYF. The CDR3 DNA sequence: TGTGCCAGCAGTAGACCGGGACTAGCGGCTCCTGGGGAGCAGTACTTC.